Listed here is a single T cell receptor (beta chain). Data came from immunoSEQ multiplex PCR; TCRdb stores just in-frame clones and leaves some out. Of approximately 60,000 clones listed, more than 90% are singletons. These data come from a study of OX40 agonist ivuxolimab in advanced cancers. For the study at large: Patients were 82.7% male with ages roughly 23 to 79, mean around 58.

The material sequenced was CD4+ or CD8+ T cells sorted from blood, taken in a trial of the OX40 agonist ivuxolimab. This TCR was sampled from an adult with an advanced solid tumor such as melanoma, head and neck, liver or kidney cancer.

The CDR3 sequence: CASSASYEQYF. In DNA form, the CDR3 reads TGTGCCAGCAGCGCTTCCTACGAGCAGTACTTC. V gene TRBV7-9 combines with J gene TRBJ2-7; D not resolved. V was pared by 5 bases and J by 1 base, with 3 bases between. CDR1 is SEHNR and CDR2 is FQNEAQ in the germline V gene (reference sequence). The CDR3 runs to 11 residues.